This T cell receptor beta chain was identified during a study of blood T cell repertoires in COVID-19. Study at large: Material from acute and convalescent COVID-19 was sourced from the United States, Italy and Spain. In each case, the material was cDNA or gDNA derived from T cells, B-cell-depleted T cells, or PBMCs.

The authors' processing: Reference gene primer amplification in the assay estimated nucleated cell counts. The repertoire was sequenced with immunoSEQ multiplex PCR; TCRdb's copy has only in-frame clones and lacks some. V and J calls plus clone size are reproduced from that table; the DNA served to infer D and trimming. The profile shows more than 300,000 clones, more than 70% of them singletons. Germline V lookup: CDR1 GTSNPN, CDR2 SVGIG (reference sequence). The CDR3 contains 15 residues. With 3 bases clipped from V and 6 bases from J, the junction kept 4 bases outside the gene matches. This sequence originates from a woman between 50 and 59 years old with acute or convalescent COVID-19. The rearrangement uses TRBV30 and TRBJ2-1; 14 bases align to TRBD2. The specimen was peripheral blood. CDR3 region: CAWRRGLAGVNEQFF. CDR3 in DNA: TGTGCCTGGAGGCGGGGACTAGCGGGAGTCAATGAGCAGTTCTTC.